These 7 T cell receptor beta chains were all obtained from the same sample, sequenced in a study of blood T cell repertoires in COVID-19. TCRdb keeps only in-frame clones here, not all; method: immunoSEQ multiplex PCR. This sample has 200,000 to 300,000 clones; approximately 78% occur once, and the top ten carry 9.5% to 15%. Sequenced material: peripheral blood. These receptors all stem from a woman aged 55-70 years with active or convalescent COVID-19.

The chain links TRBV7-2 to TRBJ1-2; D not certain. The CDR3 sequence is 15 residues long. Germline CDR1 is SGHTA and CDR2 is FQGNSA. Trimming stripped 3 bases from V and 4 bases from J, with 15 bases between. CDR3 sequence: CASSLTAARGYGYTF. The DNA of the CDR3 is TGTGCCAGCAGCTTGACCGCGGCACGGGGCTATGGCTACACCTTC.

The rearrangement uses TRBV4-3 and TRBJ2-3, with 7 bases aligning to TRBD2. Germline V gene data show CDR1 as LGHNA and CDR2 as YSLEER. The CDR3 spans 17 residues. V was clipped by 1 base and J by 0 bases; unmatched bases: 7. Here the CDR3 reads CASSQGGGVASTDTQYF. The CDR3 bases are TGCGCCAGCAGCCAAGGGGGAGGGGTCGCTAGCACAGATACGCAGTATTTT.

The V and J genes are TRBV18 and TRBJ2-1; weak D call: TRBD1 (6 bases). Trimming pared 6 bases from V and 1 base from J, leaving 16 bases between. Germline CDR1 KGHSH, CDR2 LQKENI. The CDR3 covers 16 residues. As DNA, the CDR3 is TGTGCCAGCTCCAAGAGGGTCCAGGGGTCCTACAATGAGCAGTTCTTC. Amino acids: CASSKRVQGSYNEQFF.

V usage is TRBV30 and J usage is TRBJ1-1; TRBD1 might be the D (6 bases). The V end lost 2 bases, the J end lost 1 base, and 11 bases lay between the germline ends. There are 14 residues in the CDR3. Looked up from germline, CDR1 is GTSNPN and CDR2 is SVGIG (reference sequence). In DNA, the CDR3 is TGTGCCTGGAGTAAGGGACACCAGAACACTGAAGCTTTCTTT. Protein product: CAWSKGHQNTEAFF.

The CDR3 DNA reads TGTGCCAGTAGCTCGACAGGGGACGGGTACGAGCAGTACTTC. Translation: CASSSTGDGYEQYF. The rearrangement links TRBV19 to TRBJ2-7; 8 bases are shared with TRBD1. The CDR3 loop spans 14 amino acids. Germline trimming cut 6 bases from V and 4 bases from J; bases unmatched to any gene: 8. Germline assignment: CDR1 LNHDA and CDR2 SQIVND (reference sequence).

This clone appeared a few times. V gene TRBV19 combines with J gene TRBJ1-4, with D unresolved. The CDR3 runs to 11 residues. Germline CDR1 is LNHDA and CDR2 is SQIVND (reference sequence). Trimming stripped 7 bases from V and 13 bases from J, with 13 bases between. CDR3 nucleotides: TGTGCCAGTAATGGGCGTGGAGGACTGTTTTTT. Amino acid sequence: CASNGRGGLFF.

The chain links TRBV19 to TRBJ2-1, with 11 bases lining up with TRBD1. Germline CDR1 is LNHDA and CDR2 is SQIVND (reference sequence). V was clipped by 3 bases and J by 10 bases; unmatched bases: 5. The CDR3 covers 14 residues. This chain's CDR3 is CASSIGQGAREQFF. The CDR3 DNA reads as TGTGCCAGTAGTATCGGACAGGGGGCAAGAGAGCAGTTCTTC.